This record looks at one T cell receptor (beta chain) sequence and its context. Its antigen is currently unknown. PCR involved 60 Vbeta and 13 Jbeta primers. Only in-frame clones appear in the TCRdb table, and some are missing; sequencing was by immunoSEQ multiplex PCR. Of roughly 100,000 clones in the sample, roughly 80% were seen once. The V gene's germline CDR1 is SGHTA and CDR2 FQGNSA. The trim removed 5 bases at V and 5 bases at J, leaving 12 bases unmatched. There are 16 residues in the CDR3. These data belong to a study of cytomegalovirus exposure and HLA in healthy donors. Whole-study context: There were about 85 million unique TCRs (from HLA-typed donors) in an early data release.

General study points: Cytomegalovirus status was reportedly diagnosed by the classifier with high sensitivity and specificity.

Sequenced sample: PBMCs. This TCR came from a man in his 60s in good health and CMV-seronegative. V gene TRBV7-2 combines with J gene TRBJ1-5; TRBD1 aligns across 7 bases. The CDR3 protein is CASSMGQRGSYQPQHF. Written as DNA, the CDR3 is TGTGCCAGCAGCATGGGACAGAGGGGGTCTTATCAGCCCCAGCATTTT.